This T cell receptor (beta chain) was documented in a study of long-term antiretroviral therapy in people with HIV. Points on this clone: Its antigen is undetermined.

Survey-level resolution applied to immunoSEQ assay v3.0. For every sample, sequencing targeted about 35,000-55,000 T-cell genomes. Clones were sequenced by immunoSEQ multiplex PCR, and TCRdb holds only the in-frame ones, with some missing. This sample has 9,500 to 12,000 clones; around 88% occur once, and the top ten carry approximately 20%. The study's findings and limits: Controls showed broader CDR3 length ranges than did the HIV repertoires. Despite increasing after ART, diversity remained lower than that of transplant donor controls. At every time point, clones expanded before ART dominated the repertoire.

Germline lookup yields CDR1 GTSNPN and CDR2 SVGIG (reference sequence). V was cut by 6 bases and J by 0 bases, with 9 bases left in between. The CDR3 is made up of 13 amino acids. The sequences come from unsorted PBMCs, collected 0.2 years before starting antiretroviral therapy. The genes are TRBV30 and TRBJ1-3, with D hard to call. The TCR was taken from a woman in her 40s with HIV. CDR3 sequence reads: CACGVTSGNTIYF. The CDR3 DNA sequence: TGTGCCTGCGGAGTGACCTCTGGAAACACCATATATTTT.